Listed below are T cell receptor beta chains from one sample, sequenced in a study of regulatory T cells in long-lasting Graves disease. From the multiplex PCR reads, TCRdb called clonotypes with MiXCR, one entry per CDR3 protein. The sample carries about 660,000 distinct CDR3 sequences, about 32% recorded once. The source material was peripheral blood mononuclear cells (PBMCs), sampled when the disease was refractory, from a patient treated with antithyroid drugs. The origin of the receptors is a female donor with Graves disease. CDR3s include the opening cysteine and the closing phenylalanine or tryptophan. D genes are given only for firm matches. Clone size is stated in some rows and not others, as once, few, many or a class when expanded.

TRBJ2-5 | TRBV28 | many | - | CASSLGGKETQYF | TGTGCCAGCAGTTTAGGGGGAAAAGAGACCCAGTACTTC
TRBJ2-7 | TRBV10-3 | - | - | CAIGTSYEQYF | TGTGCCATCGGTACATCCTACGAGCAGTACTTC
TRBJ2-2 | TRBV6-5 | - | TRBD2 | CASSYVLAGLNTGELFF | TGTGCCAGCAGTTACGTCCTAGCGGGGCTCAACACCGGGGAGCTGTTTTTT
TRBJ1-1 | TRBV28 | many | - | CASSPTQNTEAFF | TGTGCCAGCAGTCCAACTCAGAACACTGAAGCTTTCTTT
TRBJ2-7 | TRBV3-1 | - | TRBD2 | CASSQDPLAGAGEQYF | TGTGCCAGCAGCCAAGATCCGCTAGCGGGAGCGGGCGAGCAGTACTTC
TRBJ1-4 | TRBV4-2 | - | - | CASSQLGQLATNEKLFF | TGTGCCAGCAGCCAACTTGGACAGCTAGCAACTAATGAAAAACTGTTTTTT
TRBJ1-1 | TRBV11-2 | few | - | CASSSPLLNTEAFF | TGTGCCAGCAGCTCCCCCCTGCTGAACACTGAAGCTTTCTTT
TRBJ1-1 | TRBV7-9 | few | - | CASSLDEAMNTEAFF | TGTGCCAGCAGCTTAGACGAGGCGATGAACACTGAAGCTTTCTTT
TRBJ2-7 | TRBV27 | few | - | CASSLAGIGAYEQYF | TGTGCCAGCAGTTTAGCCGGGATAGGGGCCTACGAGCAGTACTTC
TRBJ1-2 | TRBV9 | few | - | CASSSRRFYGYTF | TGTGCCAGCAGCTCTAGACGGTTCTATGGCTACACCTTC
TRBJ1-2 | TRBV16 | - | TRBD1 | CASSHSQGQGLYGYTF | TGTGCCAGCAGCCACTCCCAGGGACAGGGGCTTTATGGCTACACCTTC
TRBJ2-5 | TRBV28 | many | TRBD1 | CASSLTGTGVDTQYF | TGTGCCAGCAGTCTAACCGGGACAGGCGTCGATACCCAGTACTTC
TRBJ1-6 | TRBV6-5 | - | TRBD1 | CASSYSRGQGGSPLHF | TGTGCCAGCAGTTACTCTAGGGGACAGGGAGGGTCACCCCTCCACTTT
TRBJ2-5 | TRBV5-1 | many | TRBD1 | CASSLVGTAQETQYF | TGTGCCAGCAGCTTGGTTGGGACAGCTCAAGAGACCCAGTACTTC
TRBJ1-1 | TRBV9 | - | - | CASSVGDTLNTEAFF | TGTGCCAGCAGCGTAGGGGACACCTTGAACACTGAAGCTTTCTTT
TRBJ1-1 | TRBV7-3 | - | TRBD1 | CASRLQGAANTEAFF | TGTGCCAGCAGACTACAGGGGGCAGCGAACACTGAAGCTTTCTTT
TRBJ1-1 | TRBV12-3/TRBV12-4 | many | - | CASSRDVPEAFF | TGTGCCAGCAGCCGGGACGTCCCTGAAGCTTTCTTT
TRBJ2-7 | TRBV9 | - | - | CASNGPRYEQYF | TGTGCCAGCAACGGCCCCCGCTACGAGCAGTACTTC
TRBJ1-4 | TRBV12-5 | - | - | CASGLVGGSDEKLFF | TGTGCTAGTGGTTTGGTCGGGGGTTCTGATGAAAAACTGTTTTTT
TRBJ1-2 | TRBV19 | - | TRBD1 | CASRTGDLNYGYTF | TGTGCCAGTAGGACAGGGGACCTTAACTATGGCTACACCTTC
TRBJ2-7 | TRBV5-1 | - | - | CASSLRENLHEQYF | TGCGCCAGCAGCTTGCGGGAGAATCTGCACGAGCAGTACTTC
TRBJ1-2 | TRBV28 | - | TRBD1 | CASSFSGTGSNYGYTF | TGTGCCAGCAGTTTTAGCGGGACAGGATCCAACTATGGCTACACCTTC
TRBJ1-1 | TRBV12-5 | - | - | CASGGLTGSEAFF | TGTGCTAGTGGCGGCCTGACGGGATCTGAAGCTTTCTTT
TRBJ1-2 | TRBV4-2 | - | TRBD1 | CASSQDRQGVYGYTF | TGTGCCAGCAGCCAAGATCGGCAGGGGGTCTATGGCTACACCTTC
TRBJ1-1 | TRBV6-1 | many | - | CASSEWHENTEAFF | TGTGCCAGCAGTGAATGGCACGAGAACACTGAAGCTTTCTTT
TRBJ2-7 | TRBV7-2 | few | TRBD2 | CASSSIAGVIYEQYF | TGTGCCAGCAGCTCGATAGCGGGAGTTATCTACGAGCAGTACTTC
TRBJ1-1 | TRBV6-1 | - | - | CASRKQGDKAEAFF | TGTGCCAGCAGAAAACAGGGTGATAAAGCTGAAGCTTTCTTT
TRBJ1-4 | TRBV7-6 | - | - | CASTPLRGNEKLFF | TGTGCCAGCACCCCCTTGAGAGGAAATGAAAAACTGTTTTTT
TRBJ1-5 | TRBV19 | few | - | CASNGRRGSNQPQHF | TGTGCCAGTAACGGACGGAGGGGTAGCAATCAGCCCCAGCATTTT
TRBJ1-6 | TRBV10-2 | - | - | CASSDRTVSSYNSPLHF | TGCGCCAGCAGTGATAGGACAGTAAGCTCCTATAATTCACCCCTCCACTTT
TRBJ1-5 | TRBV28 | many | - | CASRGGGSVPSNQPQHF | TGTGCCAGCAGAGGAGGGGGATCAGTTCCAAGCAATCAGCCCCAGCATTTT
TRBJ1-2 | TRBV28 | many | - | CASSFFGGYTF | TGTGCCAGCAGTTTTTTTGGGGGCTACACCTTC
TRBJ1-5 | TRBV2 | many | - | CASKTGIDQPQHF | TGTGCCAGCAAAACAGGGATTGATCAGCCCCAGCATTTT
TRBJ1-1 | TRBV6-1 | - | - | CASLSLQRPNTEAFF | TGTGCCAGCCTAAGCCTACAGCGTCCGAACACTGAAGCTTTCTTT
TRBJ2-5 | TRBV7-9 | - | - | CASSSQESFAETQYF | TGTGCCAGCAGTTCTCAGGAGTCATTTGCCGAGACCCAGTACTTC
TRBJ1-2 | TRBV9 | - | - | CASSVDGAGAVYGYTF | TGTGCCAGCAGCGTAGATGGCGCAGGAGCCGTCTATGGCTACACCTTC
TRBJ2-7 | TRBV9 | - | - | CASSTSGRSEQYF | TGTGCCAGCAGCACATCAGGGCGCAGCGAGCAGTACTTC
TRBJ1-6 | TRBV6-1 | - | TRBD1 | CASSPDRVSPLHF | TGTGCCAGCAGTCCGGACAGGGTTTCACCCCTCCACTTT
TRBJ1-5 | TRBV27 | many | TRBD1 | CASSDEQGANQPQHF | TGTGCCAGCAGTGACGAACAGGGGGCAAATCAGCCCCAGCATTTT
TRBJ2-7 | TRBV20-1 | few | TRBD1 | CSARVQGDEQYF | TGCAGTGCTAGAGTCCAGGGGGACGAGCAGTACTTC
TRBJ1-1 | TRBV28 | many | TRBD1 | CASSFGLGQGENTEAFF | TGTGCCAGCAGTTTCGGCCTGGGACAGGGGGAGAACACTGAAGCTTTCTTT
TRBJ2-3 | TRBV12-5 | - | TRBD2 | CASGLVLGGRSTDTQYF | TGTGCTAGTGGTTTGGTACTTGGCGGGAGAAGCACAGATACGCAGTATTTT
TRBJ2-2 | TRBV12-3/TRBV12-4 | once | - | CASSPPIMGNTGELFF | TGTGCCAGCAGCCCCCCCATTATGGGTAACACCGGGGAGCTGTTTTTT
TRBJ1-1 | TRBV25-1 | - | TRBD1 | CASSENFLGVGQGTEAFF | TGTGCCAGCAGTGAAAATTTTTTAGGAGTGGGACAGGGCACTGAAGCTTTCTTT
TRBJ2-1 | TRBV25-1 | - | TRBD2 | CASRQAGGANEQFF | TGTGCCAGCAGACAGGCGGGAGGGGCTAATGAGCAGTTCTTC
TRBJ2-7 | TRBV20-1 | few | - | CSARAASDDEQYF | TGCAGTGCTAGAGCAGCTTCCGACGACGAGCAGTACTTC
TRBJ1-2 | TRBV19 | - | - | CASSIGEPGGYTF | TGTGCCAGTAGTATCGGGGAACCTGGCGGCTACACCTTC
TRBJ2-5 | TRBV29-1 | - | - | CSVGDLRGGETQYF | TGCAGCGTCGGGGACTTGAGGGGTGGAGAGACCCAGTACTTC
TRBJ1-1 | TRBV30 | - | TRBD1 | CARDGTGLPNTEAFF | TGTGCCCGCGACGGGACAGGGCTTCCGAACACTGAAGCTTTCTTT
TRBJ1-2 | TRBV10-2 | - | - | CASSESSSAAEGYTF | TGCGCCAGCAGTGAGTCCTCTTCGGCCGCGGAGGGCTACACCTTC
TRBJ1-1 | TRBV5-1 | few | - | CASTPGGTYTEAFF | TGCGCCAGCACCCCGGGGGGCACCTACACTGAAGCTTTCTTT
TRBJ1-5 | TRBV9 | - | - | CASSLGSGEPQHF | TGTGCCAGCAGCCTGGGATCGGGGGAGCCCCAGCATTTT